Listed below are T cell receptor beta chains from one sample, sequenced in a study of blood T cells in healthy people across ages. TCRdb reprocessed the 5' RACE reads with MiXCR, giving one entry per CDR3 protein. The data contain some 1 million distinct CDR3 sequences, around 45% of them singletons. Sequencing used blood. The receptors shown here come from an older woman in good health. CDR3s leave out the opening cysteine and the closing phenylalanine or tryptophan. The order of the fields is J gene, V gene, CDR3 protein.

TRBJ2-7 | TRBV7-6 | ASSLEHRDYEQY
TRBJ2-5 | TRBV7-8 | ASSPHMGQLEETQY
TRBJ2-1 | TRBV4-1 | ASSRGSGSGYEQF
TRBJ2-7 | TRBV5-6 | ASSPAGTYSYEQY
TRBJ2-1 | TRBV11-2 | ASSLGSGRAWNEQF
TRBJ2-3 | TRBV10-1 | ASSDGGYTDTQY
TRBJ2-2 | TRBV12-3/TRBV12-4 | ASILGTTTGELF
TRBJ1-6 | TRBV3-1 | ASSSLAGPGNSPLH
TRBJ2-5 | TRBV3-1 | ASSQDAAGQETQY
TRBJ2-7 | TRBV12-3/TRBV12-4 | ASSRQGTSYEQY
TRBJ1-2 | TRBV12-3/TRBV12-4 | TSGPWQGGTYGYT